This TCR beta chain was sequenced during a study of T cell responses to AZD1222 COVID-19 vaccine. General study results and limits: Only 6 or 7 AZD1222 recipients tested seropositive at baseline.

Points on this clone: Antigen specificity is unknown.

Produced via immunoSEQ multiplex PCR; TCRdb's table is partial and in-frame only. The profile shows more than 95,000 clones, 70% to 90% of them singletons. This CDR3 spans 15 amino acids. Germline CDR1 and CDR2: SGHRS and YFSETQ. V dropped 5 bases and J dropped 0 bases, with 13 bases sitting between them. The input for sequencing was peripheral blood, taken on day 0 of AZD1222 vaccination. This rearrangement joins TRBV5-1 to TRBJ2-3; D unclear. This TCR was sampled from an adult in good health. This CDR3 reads CASRGFLTSTDTQYF. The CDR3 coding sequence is TGCGCCAGCAGAGGATTTTTGACTAGCACAGATACGCAGTATTTT.